This entry concerns a single TCR beta chain. These data originate in a study of identical twins. TCRdb re-derived calls from the 5' RACE reads in MiXCR, one entry per CDR3 protein. The data contain 450,000 or so distinct CDR3 sequences, roughly 24% of them singletons. Germline values: CDR1 MNHEY, CDR2 SVGAGI. The ends were cut back, 2 bases at V and 0 bases at J, with 4 bases in the middle. The length of the CDR3 is 13 residues. A further study also used this sample, focusing on T cells expressing NK-cell markers.

This clonotype was obtained from a woman aged 18-30 years in good health. Sample: CD4+ T cells sorted from blood. The V and J genes are TRBV6-5 and TRBJ2-5; unclear D gene. The CDR3 sequence is CASSYDDQETQYF. CDR3 DNA sequence: TGTGCCAGCAGTTACGATGACCAAGAGACCCAGTACTTC.